This is a list of T cell receptor beta chains from one sample in a study of blood T cell repertoires in COVID-19. Sequenced by immunoSEQ multiplex PCR; TCRdb stores in-frame clones only, minus some. This sample has about 230,000 clones, with about nine tenths found just once. Specimen: PBMCs or T cells enriched from blood (not recorded which). All receptors come from a woman aged 25-40 years with acute COVID-19. The CDR3 runs from the conserved cysteine through the conserved F or W. A D gene is named only where the DNA matches it firmly. A clone size is listed for some rows: how often the clone was seen (once, few, many), or a class if it is expanded.

d_gene | abundance | j_gene | v_gene | CDR3aa | CDR3nt
TRBD1 | - | TRBJ1-1 | TRBV7-3 | CASSDRGHTEAFF | TGTGCCAGCAGCGACAGGGGGCACACTGAAGCTTTCTTT
- | - | TRBJ1-6 | TRBV9 | CASSVSGSYNSPLHF | TGTGCCAGCAGCGTATCGGGCTCCTATAATTCACCCCTCCACTTT
- | - | TRBJ1-5 | TRBV28 | CASSDSGLQKPQHF | TGTGCCAGCTCTGACAGTGGCCTCCAGAAGCCCCAGCATTTT
- | - | TRBJ2-1 | TRBV6-5 | CASRRELPSNEQFF | TGTGCCAGCAGACGGGAGCTACCAAGCAATGAGCAGTTCTTC
TRBD1 | - | TRBJ2-7 | TRBV15 | CATSRVAPGTGQNHEQYF | TGTGCCACCAGCAGAGTAGCACCCGGGACAGGGCAAAACCACGAGCAGTACTTC
- | - | TRBJ1-2 | TRBV7-6 | CASSFRQDYGYTF | TGTGCCAGCAGCTTTCGACAGGACTATGGCTACACCTTC
- | - | TRBJ1-1 | TRBV7-9 | CASSLATSLNTEAFF | TGTGCCAGCAGCTTAGCTACCAGTTTGAACACTGAAGCTTTCTTT
TRBD1 | - | TRBJ2-1 | TRBV24-1 | CATSDSDRDLYNEQFF | TGTGCCACCAGTGATTCGGACAGGGACCTATACAATGAGCAGTTCTTC
- | - | TRBJ1-3 | TRBV5-4 | CASSAPGSGGNTIYF | TGTGCCAGCAGCGCTCCAGGGTCGGGTGGAAACACCATATATTTT
TRBD1 | - | TRBJ1-4 | TRBV15 | CATSRDVTGGNEKLFF | TGTGCCACCAGCAGAGATGTGACAGGGGGGAACGAAAAACTGTTTTTT
TRBD1 | once | TRBJ2-1 | TRBV10-3 | CAISESRQGYDNEQFF | TGTGCCATCAGTGAGTCTAGACAGGGTTACGACAATGAGCAGTTCTTC
TRBD1 | - | TRBJ1-2 | TRBV4-3 | CASSLRQGDYGYTF | TGCGCCAGCAGCCTTAGACAGGGGGACTATGGCTACACCTTC
TRBD2 | - | TRBJ2-1 | TRBV19 | CASSRERGGRNEQFF | TGTGCCAGTAGTAGGGAGCGGGGGGGGAGGAATGAGCAGTTCTTC
- | - | TRBJ1-6 | TRBV4-3 | CASSQDLADSPLHF | TGCGCCAGCAGCCAAGATTTGGCTGATTCACCCCTCCACTTT
TRBD1 | - | TRBJ2-2 | TRBV2 | CASSRRTGVLAGELFF | TGTGCCAGCAGTCGTAGGACAGGGGTTCTAGCCGGGGAGCTGTTTTTT
- | once | TRBJ1-3 | TRBV30 | CAWRIASGNTIYF | TGTGCCTGGAGAATAGCGTCTGGAAACACCATATATTTT
TRBD2 | - | TRBJ2-1 | TRBV28 | CASSFPGGAYEQFF | TGTGCCAGCAGTTTCCCCGGGGGGGCCTATGAGCAGTTCTTC
TRBD1 | - | TRBJ1-1 | TRBV19 | CASSRDRGELNTEAFF | TGTGCCAGTAGCCGGGACAGGGGGGAATTAAACACTGAAGCTTTCTTT
- | - | TRBJ1-1 | TRBV29-1 | CSVEGGTVEAFF | TGCAGCGTTGAAGGCGGGACGGTTGAAGCTTTCTTT
TRBD1 | - | TRBJ1-6 | TRBV10-3 | CAISHGQGANSPLHF | TGTGCCATCAGTCACGGACAGGGGGCTAATTCACCCCTCCACTTT
- | - | TRBJ1-5 | TRBV28 | CASSTGLGQPQHF | TGTGCCAGCAGCACAGGGCTGGGTCAGCCCCAGCATTTT
- | - | TRBJ1-3 | TRBV7-9 | CASSLGAGNTIYF | TGTGCCAGCAGCTTAGGAGCTGGAAACACCATATATTTT
- | once | TRBJ1-1 | TRBV28 | CASVPSGMNTEAFF | TGTGCCAGCGTTCCTTCAGGGATGAACACTGAAGCTTTCTTT
- | - | TRBJ2-7 | TRBV12-3/TRBV12-4 | CASSFGPGYEQYF | -
TRBD1 | - | TRBJ1-6 | TRBV7-3 | CASSPGLGGNSPLHF | TGTGCCAGCAGCCCAGGGCTAGGGGGCAATTCACCCCTCCACTTT
- | - | TRBJ1-1 | TRBV5-1 | CASSWGVKDTEAFF | TGCGCCAGCAGCTGGGGGGTAAAAGACACTGAAGCTTTCTTT
- | few | TRBJ1-6 | TRBV19 | CASSEQGYRNSPLHF | TGTGCCAGTAGTGAACAGGGTTATCGTAATTCACCCCTCCACTTT
TRBD1 | - | TRBJ1-3 | TRBV5-1 | CASSLGQGAGNTIYF | TGCGCCAGCAGCTTGGGACAGGGGGCTGGAAACACCATATATTTT
TRBD1 | - | TRBJ1-2 | TRBV6-2/TRBV6-3 | CASSWRGQGKSNYGYTF | TGTGCCAGCAGTTGGCGCGGACAGGGAAAATCTAACTATGGCTACACCTTC
- | - | TRBJ1-4 | TRBV19 | CASSISPGGNEKLFF | TGTGCCAGTAGTATTTCGCCGGGGGGAAATGAAAAACTGTTTTTT
- | - | TRBJ2-7 | TRBV4-1 | CASSHDGLSYEQYF | TGCGCCAGCAGCCACGACGGACTCTCCTACGAGCAGTACTTC
TRBD1 | - | TRBJ1-2 | TRBV5-6 | CASSFRPGQQRGYTF | TGTGCCAGCAGCTTCCGGCCGGGACAGCAGCGGGGCTACACCTTC
- | - | TRBJ1-4 | TRBV5-1 | CASSPDSFGNEKLFF | TGCGCCAGCAGCCCCGACAGCTTTGGAAATGAAAAACTGTTTTTT
TRBD1 | many | TRBJ1-2 | TRBV9 | CASSRQGDVYGYTF | TGTGCCAGCAGCAGACAGGGCGATGTCTATGGCTACACCTTC
TRBD1 | - | TRBJ1-4 | TRBV6-2/TRBV6-3 | CASSYSKGTGAEKLFF | TGTGCCAGCAGTTACTCGAAGGGGACAGGGGCTGAAAAACTGTTTTTT
- | - | TRBJ2-1 | TRBV10-1 | CASSESFGYNEQFF | TGCGCCAGCAGTGAATCTTTCGGCTACAATGAGCAGTTCTTC
- | - | TRBJ2-3 | TRBV7-6 | CASSLEAVTDTQYF | TGTGCCAGCAGCTTAGAGGCGGTCACAGATACGCAGTATTTT
- | - | TRBJ1-1 | TRBV6-5 | CASRSLQGGSTEAFF | TGTGCCAGCAGGTCCCTACAGGGAGGGAGCACTGAAGCTTTCTTT
TRBD1 | - | TRBJ1-4 | TRBV27 | CASSSDGQGDEKLFF | TGTGCCAGCAGTTCCGATGGGCAGGGGGATGAAAAACTGTTTTTT
- | - | TRBJ1-1 | TRBV11-2 | CASSLDWIVEEAFF | TGTGCCAGCAGCTTAGACTGGATTGTGGAGGAAGCTTTCTTT